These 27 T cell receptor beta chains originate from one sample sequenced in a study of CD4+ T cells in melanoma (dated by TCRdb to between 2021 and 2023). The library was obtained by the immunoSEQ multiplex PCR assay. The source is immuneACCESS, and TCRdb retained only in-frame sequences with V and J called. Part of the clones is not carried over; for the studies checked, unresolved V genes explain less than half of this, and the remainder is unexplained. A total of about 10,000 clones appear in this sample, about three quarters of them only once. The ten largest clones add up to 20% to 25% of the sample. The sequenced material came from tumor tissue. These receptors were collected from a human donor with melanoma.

This CDR3 is CASSVDGSGGGNEQFF. The CDR3 nucleotides read TGTGCCAGCAGCGTAGATGGGAGCGGGGGCGGAAATGAGCAGTTCTTC. The rearrangement links TRBV9 to TRBJ2-1, with TRBD2 matching over 8 bases. V dropped 0 bases and J dropped 7; count of bases not matched to a gene: 9. This CDR3 region has 16 residues. Germline V gives CDR1 SGDLS, CDR2 YYNGEE.

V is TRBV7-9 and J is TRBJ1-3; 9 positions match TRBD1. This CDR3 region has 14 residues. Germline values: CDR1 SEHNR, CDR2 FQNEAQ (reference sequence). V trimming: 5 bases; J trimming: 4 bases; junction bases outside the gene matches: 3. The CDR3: CASSRTGGGNTIYF. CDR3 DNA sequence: TGTGCCAGCAGCCGTACAGGGGGCGGAAACACCATATATTTT.

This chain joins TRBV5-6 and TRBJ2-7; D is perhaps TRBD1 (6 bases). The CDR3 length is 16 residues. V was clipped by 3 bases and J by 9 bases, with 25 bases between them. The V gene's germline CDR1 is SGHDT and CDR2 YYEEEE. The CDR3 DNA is TGTGCCAGCAGCTCCGGACGGAAGATCTTAACACAGGGGCAGTACTTC. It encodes CASSSGRKILTQGQYF.

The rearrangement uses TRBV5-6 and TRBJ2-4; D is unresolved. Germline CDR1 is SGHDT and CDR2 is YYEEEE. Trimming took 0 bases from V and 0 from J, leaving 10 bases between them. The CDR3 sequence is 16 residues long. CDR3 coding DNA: TGTGCCAGCAGCTTGGCTGCATTCCTAGCCAAAAACATTCAGTACTTC. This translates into CASSLAAFLAKNIQYF.

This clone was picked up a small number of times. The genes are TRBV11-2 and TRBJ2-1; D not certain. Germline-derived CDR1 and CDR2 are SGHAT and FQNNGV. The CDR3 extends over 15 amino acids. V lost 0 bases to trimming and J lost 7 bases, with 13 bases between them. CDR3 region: CASSLDIVSANEQFF. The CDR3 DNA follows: TGTGCCAGCAGCTTAGATATAGTTTCGGCAAATGAGCAGTTCTTC.

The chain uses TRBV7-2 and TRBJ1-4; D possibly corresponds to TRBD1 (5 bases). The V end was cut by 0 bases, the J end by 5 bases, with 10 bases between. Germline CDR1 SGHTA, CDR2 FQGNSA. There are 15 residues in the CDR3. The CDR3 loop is CASSLAGVRNEKLFF. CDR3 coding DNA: TGTGCCAGCAGCTTAGCGGGGGTTCGAAATGAAAAACTGTTTTTT.

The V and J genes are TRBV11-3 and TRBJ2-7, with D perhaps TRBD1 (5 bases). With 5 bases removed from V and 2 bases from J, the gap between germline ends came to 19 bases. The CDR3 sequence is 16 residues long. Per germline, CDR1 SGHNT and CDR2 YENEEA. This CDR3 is CASSARAIDRAYEQYF. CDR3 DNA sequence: TGTGCCAGCAGCGCGCGAGCGATAGACAGAGCCTACGAGCAGTACTTC.

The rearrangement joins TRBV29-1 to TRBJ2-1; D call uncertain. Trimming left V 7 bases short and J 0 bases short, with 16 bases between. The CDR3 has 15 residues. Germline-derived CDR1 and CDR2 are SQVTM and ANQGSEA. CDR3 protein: CSGRARMGSYNEQFF. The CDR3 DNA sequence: TGCAGCGGGCGCGCTAGGATGGGCTCCTACAATGAGCAGTTCTTC.

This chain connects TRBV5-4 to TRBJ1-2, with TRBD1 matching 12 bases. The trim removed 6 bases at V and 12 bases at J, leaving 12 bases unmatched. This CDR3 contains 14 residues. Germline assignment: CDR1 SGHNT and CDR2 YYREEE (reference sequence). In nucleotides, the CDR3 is TGTGCCAGCACCCAGGGACAGGGGGCGTTAGGCCACACCTTC. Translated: CASTQGQGALGHTF.

CDR3 in DNA: TGTGCCAGCAGCTCTTCTGGGCAGCCCCAGCATTTT. It specifies CASSSSGQPQHF. The genes are TRBV28 and TRBJ1-5; D remains ambiguous. Between the trimmed V and J ends, which lost 6 bases and 7 bases, there was a span of 10 bases. Germline CDR1 MDHEN, CDR2 SYDVKM. The CDR3 runs to 12 residues. Together with reference TRBV28 and TRBJ1-5, the CDR3 gives the full variable domain: DVKVTQSSRYLVKRTGEKVFLECVQDMDHENMFWYRQDPGLGLRLIYFSYDVKMKEKGDIPEGYSVSREKKERFSLILESASTNQTSMYLCASSSSGQPQHFGDGTRLSIL.

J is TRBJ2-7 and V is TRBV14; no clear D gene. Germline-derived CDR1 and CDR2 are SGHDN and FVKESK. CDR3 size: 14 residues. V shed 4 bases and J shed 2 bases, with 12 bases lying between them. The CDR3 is CASSPSPAAYEQYF. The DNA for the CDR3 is TGTGCCAGCAGCCCCTCCCCGGCCGCCTACGAGCAGTACTTC. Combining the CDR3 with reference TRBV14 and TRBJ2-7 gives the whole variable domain EAGVTQFPSHSVIEKGQTVTLRCDPISGHDNLYWYRRVMGKEIKFLLHFVKESKQDESGMPNNRFLAERTGGTYSTLKVQPAELEDSGVYFCASSPSPAAYEQYFGPGTRLTVT.

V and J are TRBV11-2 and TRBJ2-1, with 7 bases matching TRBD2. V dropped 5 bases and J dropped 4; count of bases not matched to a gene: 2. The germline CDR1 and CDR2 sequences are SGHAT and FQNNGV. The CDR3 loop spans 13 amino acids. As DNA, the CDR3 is TGTGCCAGCAGCCCCGGGGGGTACAATGAGCAGTTCTTC. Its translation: CASSPGGYNEQFF.

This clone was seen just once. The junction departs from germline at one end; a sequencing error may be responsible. The CDR3 bases are TGTGCTAGCAGCGGGGGGGGCACAGATACGCAGTATTTT. It encodes CASSGGGTDTQYF. This chain connects TRBV7-3 to TRBJ2-3; TRBD2 matches 10 bases. Germline V lookup: CDR1 SGHTA, CDR2 FQGTGA. The CDR3 length is 13 residues.

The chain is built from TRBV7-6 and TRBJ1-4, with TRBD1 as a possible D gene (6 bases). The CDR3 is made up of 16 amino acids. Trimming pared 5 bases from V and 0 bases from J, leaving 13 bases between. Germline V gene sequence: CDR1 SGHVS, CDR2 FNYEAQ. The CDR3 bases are TGTGCCAGCAGCACGACAGGACGTGCAACTAATGAAAAACTGTTTTTT. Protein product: CASSTTGRATNEKLFF.

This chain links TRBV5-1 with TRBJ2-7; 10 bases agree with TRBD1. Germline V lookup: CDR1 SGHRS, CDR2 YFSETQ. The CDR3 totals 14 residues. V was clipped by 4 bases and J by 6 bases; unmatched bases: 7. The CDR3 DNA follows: TGCGCCAGCAGCGGCCGGGACAGGGGCTTCGAGCAGTACTTC. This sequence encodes CASSGRDRGFEQYF.

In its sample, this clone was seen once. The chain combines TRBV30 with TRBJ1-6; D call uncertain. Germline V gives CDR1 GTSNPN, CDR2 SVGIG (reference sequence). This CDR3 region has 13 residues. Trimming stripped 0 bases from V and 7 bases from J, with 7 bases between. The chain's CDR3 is CAWSVSGNSPLHF. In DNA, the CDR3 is TGTGCCTGGAGTGTATCTGGGAATTCACCCCTCCACTTT.

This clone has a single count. CDR3 sequence: CASSPPPGVRNEQYF. The CDR3 nucleotides are TGTGCCAGCTCACCACCTCCGGGAGTCCGGAACGAGCAGTACTTC. This chain connects TRBV18 to TRBJ2-7; maybe TRBD2 (6 bases). CDR3 length: 15 residues. Germline values: CDR1 KGHSH, CDR2 LQKENI. Trimming removed 0 bases from V and 5 bases from J, with 14 bases in between.

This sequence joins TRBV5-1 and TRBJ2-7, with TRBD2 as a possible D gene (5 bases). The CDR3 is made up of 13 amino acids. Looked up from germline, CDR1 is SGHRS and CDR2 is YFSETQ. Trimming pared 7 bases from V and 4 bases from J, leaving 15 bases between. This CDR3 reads CASRVGGEYEQYF. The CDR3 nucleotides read TGCGCCAGCCGCGTTGGTGGGGAGTACGAGCAGTACTTC.

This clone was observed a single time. CDR3: CASGSEPAANEQFF. CDR3 nucleotides: TGCGCCAGCGGATCTGAGCCGGCCGCAAATGAGCAGTTCTTC. V is TRBV5-1 and J is TRBJ2-1; D remains ambiguous. Germline-derived CDR1 and CDR2 are SGHRS and YFSETQ. The CDR3 covers 14 residues. Trimming took off 7 bases at V and 7 bases at J, with 18 bases between the two ends. Together with reference TRBV5-1 and TRBJ2-1, the CDR3 gives the full variable domain: KAGVTQTPRYLIKTRGQQVTLSCSPISGHRSVSWYQQTPGQGLQFLFEYFSETQRNKGNFPGRFSGRQFSNSRSEMNVSTLELGDSALYLCASGSEPAANEQFFGPGTRLTVL.

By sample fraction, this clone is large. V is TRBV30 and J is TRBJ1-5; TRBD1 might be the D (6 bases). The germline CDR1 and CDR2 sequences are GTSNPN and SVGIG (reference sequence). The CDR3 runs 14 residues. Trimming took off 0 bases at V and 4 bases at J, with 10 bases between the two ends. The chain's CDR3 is CAWSVGTTNQPQHF. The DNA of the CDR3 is TGTGCCTGGAGTGTAGGGACAACAAATCAGCCCCAGCATTTT.

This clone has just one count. The CDR3 here is CASRPTTGVGNQPQHF. DNA of the CDR3: TGTGCCAGCAGACCGACTACAGGGGTGGGCAATCAGCCCCAGCATTTT. The chain combines TRBV6-6 with TRBJ1-5; 7 positions agree with TRBD1. Germline V CDR1 and CDR2: MNHNY, SVGAGI (reference sequence). This CDR3 region has 16 residues. V shed 6 bases and J 2 bases; nucleotides not matched to a gene: 10.

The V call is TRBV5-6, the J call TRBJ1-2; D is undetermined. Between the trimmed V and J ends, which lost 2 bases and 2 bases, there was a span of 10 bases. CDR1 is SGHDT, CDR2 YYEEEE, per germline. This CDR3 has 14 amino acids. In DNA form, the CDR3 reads TGTGCCAGCAGCTTTATTCGAGGGAACTATGGCTACACCTTC. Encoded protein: CASSFIRGNYGYTF.

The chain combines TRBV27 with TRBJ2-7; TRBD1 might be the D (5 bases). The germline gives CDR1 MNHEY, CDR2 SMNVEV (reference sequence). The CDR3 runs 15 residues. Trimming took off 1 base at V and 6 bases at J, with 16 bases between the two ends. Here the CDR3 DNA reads TGTGCCAGCAGTTTATTGAGACAGAGGATAACCGAGCAGTACTTC. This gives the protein CASSLLRQRITEQYF.

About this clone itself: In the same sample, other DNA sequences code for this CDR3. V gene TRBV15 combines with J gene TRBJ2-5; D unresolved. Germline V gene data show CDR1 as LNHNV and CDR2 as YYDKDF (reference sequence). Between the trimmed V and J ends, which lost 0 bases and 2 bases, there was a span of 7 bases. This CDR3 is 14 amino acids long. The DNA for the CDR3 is TGTGCCACCAGCAGAGACGCCGGGCAAGAGACCCAGTACTTC. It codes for CATSRDAGQETQYF.

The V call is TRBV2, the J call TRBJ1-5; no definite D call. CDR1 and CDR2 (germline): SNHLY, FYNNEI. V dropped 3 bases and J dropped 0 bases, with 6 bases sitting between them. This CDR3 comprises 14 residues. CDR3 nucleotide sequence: TGTGCCAGCAGTGACGGGAATAGCAATCAGCCCCAGCATTTT. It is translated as CASSDGNSNQPQHF.

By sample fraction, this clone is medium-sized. CDR3 DNA sequence: TGCGCCAGCAGTGATTACGAGCAGTACTTC. The encoded protein is CASSDYEQYF. The V and J genes are TRBV10-2 and TRBJ2-7; D unclear. The germline gives CDR1 WSHSY, CDR2 SAAADI. This CDR3 has 10 residues. V dropped 3 bases and J dropped 4 bases, with 1 base sitting between them.

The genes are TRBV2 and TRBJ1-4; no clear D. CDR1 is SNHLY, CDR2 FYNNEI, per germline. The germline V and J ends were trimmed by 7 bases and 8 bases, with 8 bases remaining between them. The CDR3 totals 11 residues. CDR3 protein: CASTPWEKLFF. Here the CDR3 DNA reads TGTGCCAGCACCCCCTGGGAAAAACTGTTTTTT.